This T cell receptor delta chain comes out of a study of γδ T cells in repeated Plasmodium falciparum infection. Study findings and constraints: Vdelta2-negative gammadelta repertoires, largely Vdelta1+, seemingly showed infection-driven waves of new clonal selection.

A note on this clone: Its antigen is not identified. The TCRdb record carries a much larger clone's protein, which differs from this DNA's translation at residue 15; a read error is the likely cause, and the protein listed here is the DNA translation.

Sequencing covered both gamma and delta TCR chains per sample. TCRdb re-called the multiplex PCR reads with CATT. Found here are 85,000 to 100,000 delta-chain clones, roughly 0.9% of them singletons; the top ten hold around a tenth. Gammadelta T cells were flow-sorted from PBMC into Vgamma9/Vdelta2+ and Vdelta2-negative populations for bulk analysis. CDR1 GEAIGNYY and CDR2 EKD come from the germline V gene. The CDR3 length is 16 residues. Material: gamma-delta T cells from blood. The receptor's source is a pool of human donors (malaria-infected and uninfected, not separated). V gene assignment gives TRDV2, but the J gene was left uncalled; the D call in the table, TRDD3, was not verified against the DNA. The DNA of the CDR3 is TGTGCCTGTGAGCAACTGGGGGCCCCGTACACCGATAAACTCACCTTT. It specifies CACEQLGAPYTDKLTF.